This entry lists 9 T cell receptor beta chains sequenced from one sample in a study of blood T cells in healthy people across ages. The use of a sample-barcoded 5' primer and a J-beta primer mix characterized a second PCR of 7 to 11 cycles. TCRdb re-called the 5' RACE reads through MiXCR, storing one row per CDR3 protein. The sample has around 710,000 distinct CDR3 sequences, roughly 44% seen once; the top ten hold 20% to 25%. Source material: blood. Every receptor here comes from a woman aged 60-75 years in good health.

The chain is built from TRBV20-1 and TRBJ2-7; 9 nucleotides match TRBD2. The J call could be wrong; TRBJ2-5 is a better fit for the DNA end. Germline CDR1 reads DFQATT; CDR2 reads SNEGSKA (reference sequence). This CDR3 is 13 amino acids long. The chain's CDR3 is CSSREGRRETQYF. The CDR3 DNA is TGCAGTTCGCGGGAGGGCCGGAGAGAGACCCAGTACTTC.

This rearrangement joins TRBV6-5 to TRBJ2-7; the match to TRBD1 covers 11 bases. The CDR3 is 15 amino acids. V lost 4 bases to trimming and J lost 6 bases; unmatched junction nucleotides: 8. The germline CDR1 and CDR2 sequences are MNHEY and SVGAGI. This CDR3 is CASSSRDRGDSEQYF. DNA of the CDR3: TGTGCCAGCAGTTCTCGGGACAGGGGGGACTCCGAGCAGTACTTC.

The chain links TRBV2 to TRBJ1-2, with D perhaps matching TRBD1 (5 bases). V gave up 5 bases and J gave up 4 bases, with 23 bases separating them. The CDR3 runs to 17 residues. Per the germline V gene, CDR1 is SNHLY and CDR2 is FYNNEI. Here the CDR3 reads CASSYLEGIEMSYGYTF. CDR3 nucleotides: TGTGCCAGCAGTTACCTAGAGGGGATAGAAATGTCCTATGGCTACACCTTC. The variable domain in full, with the rest retrieved from reference TRBV2 and TRBJ1-2, is EPEVTQTPSHQVTQMGQEVILRCVPISNHLYFYWYRQILGQKVEFLVSFYNNEISEKSEIFDDQFSVERPDGSNFTLKIRSTKLEDSAMYFCASSYLEGIEMSYGYTFGSGTRLTVV.

This clonotype was recorded once. The rearrangement links TRBV12-3 or TRBV12-4 to TRBJ1-3; D may be TRBD1 (5 bases). This CDR3 contains 16 residues. V was trimmed by 6 bases and J by 0 bases, leaving 15 bases between them. The CDR3 loop reads CASSHPLGPSGNTIYF. The CDR3 DNA reads as TGTGCCAGCAGCCATCCCTTGGGACCCTCTGGAAACACCATATATTTT.

The gene calls are TRBV29-1 and TRBJ1-1; no clear D gene. The ends were cut back, 6 bases at V and 1 base at J, with 6 bases in the middle. CDR3 size: 11 residues. The germline gives CDR1 SQVTM, CDR2 ANQGSEA. CDR3 loop: CSVRANTEAFF. The DNA of the CDR3 is TGCAGCGTGAGGGCGAACACTGAAGCTTTCTTT. Based on the CDR3 plus reference TRBV29-1 and TRBJ1-1, the full variable domain is SAVISQKPSRDICQRGTSLTIQCQVDSQVTMMFWYRQQPGQSLTLIATANQGSEATYESGFVIDKFPISRPNLTFSTLTVSNMSPEDSSIYLCSVRANTEAFFGQGTRLTVV.

This clonotype has only a few counts. This chain joins TRBV7-9 and TRBJ2-3; a weak D match, TRBD1 (5 bases). The V gene lost 4 bases and the J gene lost 3 bases, with 11 bases spanning the gap. The CDR3 totals 14 residues. In germline, CDR1 is SEHNR, CDR2 FQNEAQ (reference sequence). The CDR3 bases are TGTGCCAGCAGCTCTGGGGCCCTAACAGATACGCAGTATTTT. Translation: CASSSGALTDTQYF.

This clonotype occurred a few times. The chain couples TRBV7-9 to TRBJ1-5; the D gene is possibly TRBD1 (5 bases). The CDR3 is made up of 13 amino acids. Trimming took off 3 bases at V and 4 bases at J, with 7 bases between the two ends. In germline, CDR1 is SEHNR, CDR2 FQNEAQ (reference sequence). The CDR3 sequence is CASSLRQNQPQHF. The CDR3 DNA follows: TGTGCCAGCAGCTTGCGACAGAATCAGCCCCAGCATTTT.

This clonotype was detected once. The chain combines TRBV3-1 with TRBJ1-2; D is uncertain. Trimming took off 4 bases at V and 8 bases at J, with 20 bases between the two ends. CDR1 and CDR2 (germline): LGHDT, YNNKEL (reference sequence). This CDR3 has 15 residues. This CDR3 is CASSLPGQANWGYTF. CDR3 bases: TGTGCCAGCAGCCTACCTGGCCAGGCGAATTGGGGCTACACCTTC.

This clonotype was observed a few times. The J gene is TRBJ2-3, the V gene TRBV27, with D possibly TRBD1 on 6 matching bases. V gave up 5 bases and J gave up 1 base, with 10 bases separating them. The CDR3 is 14 amino acids. From germline, CDR1 is MNHEY and CDR2 SMNVEV (reference sequence). CDR3 nucleotides: TGTGCCAGCAGTCCCTGGACAGGCACAGATACGCAGTATTTT. Encoded protein: CASSPWTGTDTQYF.